This TCR beta chain was sequenced for a study of CD8+CD57+ T cells in acquired aplastic anemia. About the study: In CD4+ cells, healthy donors produced an average of roughly 11 million reads. Study-level points and caveats: Some 31 CD8+ CDR3 sequences were shared between patients and controls. Patients showed no significant difference from controls in CD8+ Simpson's diversity.

Both TCR beta VDJ combination and CDR3 sequence profiling were carried out. Genomic DNA was the template for this profiling. TCRdb recomputed calls from the reads with MiXCR, one row per CDR3 protein. The sample holds some 410,000 distinct CDR3 sequences, roughly 64% seen once. As regards this clonotype: Its antigen is not known.

Trimming left V 7 bases short and J 4 bases short, with 19 bases between. This CDR3 is built from 15 residues. The clonotype comes from a human donor in good health, serving as a control. The chain is built from TRBV12-3 or TRBV12-4 and TRBJ1-2; maybe TRBD1 (5 bases). The sample taken for sequencing was sorted CD4+, CD8+, or CD8+CD57+ T cells (not recorded which) from PBMCs. DNA for the CDR3: TGTGCCAGCACCCCCGGACAACTCCTGTTCTATGGCTACACCTTC. Its protein product is CASTPGQLLFYGYTF.